This is a list of T cell receptor beta chains from one sample in a study of T cell repertoires in ileal Crohn's disease. Generated by immunoSEQ multiplex PCR, the TCRdb table keeps only in-frame clones and is missing some. The table has several thousand clones, roughly four fifths seen once. The specimen sequenced was ileal tissue. These TCRs come from an adult with Crohn's disease. The CDR3 runs from the conserved cysteine through the conserved F or W. D genes are given only for firm matches. Some rows mark clone size as missing; the rest say once, few, many or name a class of expanded clone.

CDR3nt,CDR3aa,d_gene,abundance,j_gene,v_gene
TGTGCCAGCAGCTCGACAGCCCGGGATCAGCCCCAGCATTTT,CASSSTARDQPQHF,NA,NA,TRBJ1-5,TRBV5-6
TGTGCCAGTAGTATGGGGCCCGGGTTGAGGAACACTGAAGCTTTCTTT,CASSMGPGLRNTEAFF,NA,NA,TRBJ1-1,TRBV19
TGTGCCAGCAGCCCAGGGGGCATTTATAATTCACCCCTCCACTTT,CASSPGGIYNSPLHF,TRBD1,NA,TRBJ1-6,TRBV11-2
TGTGCCAGCAGCCAAGGGACTAGCGGGAGCCGGAGGGAAGAGACCCAGTACTTC,CASSQGTSGSRREETQYF,TRBD2,NA,TRBJ2-5,TRBV4-2
TGTGCCAGTACCGGGACAGGGTATCAGCCCCAGCATTTT,CASTGTGYQPQHF,TRBD1,NA,TRBJ1-5,TRBV19
TGCAGCGTCTCTACCCCGGGACGGGAGGGCCACGAGCAGTACTTC,CSVSTPGREGHEQYF,TRBD2,NA,TRBJ2-7,TRBV29-1
TGTGCCAGTAAAGGGGGCATTGCTAGCAATCAGCCCCAGCATTTT,CASKGGIASNQPQHF,TRBD1,NA,TRBJ1-5,TRBV19
TGTGCCTGGAGTGGGGACAGGGGAGGTGAAAAACTGTTTTTT,CAWSGDRGGEKLFF,TRBD1,NA,TRBJ1-4,TRBV30
TGTGCCTGGACCAGGACTTTCGACCATAGTGCGTCGGCTGAAGCTTTCTTT,CAWTRTFDHSASAEAFF,NA,NA,TRBJ1-1,TRBV30
TGTGCCAGCAGTCCAGGACAGGGCGGACGTACGCAGTATTTT,CASSPGQGGRTQYF,TRBD1,NA,TRBJ2-3,TRBV5-6
TGTGCCAGCAGCTTGACTAGCGGTACCTACAATGAGCAGTTCTTC,CASSLTSGTYNEQFF,TRBD2,NA,TRBJ2-1,TRBV5-4
TGTGCCAGCAGTGAACAGGGGGTTGAAAAACTGTTTTTT,CASSEQGVEKLFF,TRBD1,few,TRBJ1-4,TRBV2
TGCAGCGTTGAAGATGAGTCAGGGGCCTCCTACAATGAGCAGTTCTTC,CSVEDESGASYNEQFF,NA,NA,TRBJ2-1,TRBV29-1
TGTGCCAGCAGCTTAACCCCCTCGGGGGGGGCATCCTATGGCTACACCTTC,CASSLTPSGGASYGYTF,NA,NA,TRBJ1-2,TRBV7-6
TGTGCCTGGAGTCCTAGGACTAGCGGGATCGTTACGCAGTATTTT,CAWSPRTSGIVTQYF,TRBD2,NA,TRBJ2-3,TRBV30
TGTGCCAGCACCCAGGGGGGGGTAGCGGGAGGTGCGCAGTATTTT,CASTQGGVAGGAQYF,TRBD2,NA,TRBJ2-3,TRBV9
TGTGCCAGCTCACACCCCGGACAGGTATCCAAAAACATTCAGTACTTC,CASSHPGQVSKNIQYF,TRBD1,few,TRBJ2-4,TRBV18
TGTGCCAGCAGCCTCGCGGGTAACACTGAAGCTTTCTTT,CASSLAGNTEAFF,NA,NA,TRBJ1-1,TRBV7-9
TGTGCCATCAGTGAGAACCATGGGAGAAATGAAAAACTGTTTTTT,CAISENHGRNEKLFF,NA,few,TRBJ1-4,TRBV10-3
TGTGCCAGCCCCAAATGGCGGAGCTCCTACAATGAGCAGTTCTTC,CASPKWRSSYNEQFF,NA,few,TRBJ2-1,TRBV2
TGCGCCAGCAGCCAAGGGGCAGTCCCTGGCGAGCAGTACTTC,CASSQGAVPGEQYF,NA,NA,TRBJ2-7,TRBV4-1
TGTGCCAGCAGTGCAACTAGCGGCCCCTACGAGCAGTACTTC,CASSATSGPYEQYF,TRBD2,NA,TRBJ2-7,TRBV25-1
TGTGCCAGCAGCGCGACGACAGGGAACTATGGCTACACCTTC,CASSATTGNYGYTF,TRBD1,NA,TRBJ1-2,TRBV7-2
TGTGCCATCAGTGAGTCCCCTAGCAGGACAGATACGCAGTATTTT,CAISESPSRTDTQYF,NA,NA,TRBJ2-3,TRBV10-3
TGTGCCAGCAGCTTAGAAGGACAGGGGATTTCTGGGGCCAACGTCCTGACTTTC,CASSLEGQGISGANVLTF,TRBD1,NA,TRBJ2-6,TRBV7-9
TGTGCCAGCAGCTTTGGACTAGGGCCATATGAGCAGTTCTTC,CASSFGLGPYEQFF,TRBD2,NA,TRBJ2-1,TRBV7-3
TGTGCCTGGAGCACAGAACTCAATCAGCCCCAGCATTTT,CAWSTELNQPQHF,NA,NA,TRBJ1-5,TRBV30
TGTGCCCCCTCCCCCTCTGGCTACACCTTC,CAPSPSGYTF,NA,NA,TRBJ1-2,TRBV19
TGTGCTAGTGGGGTCTCCCTAGCGGAACGCACCGGGGAGCTGTTTTTT,CASGVSLAERTGELFF,TRBD2,NA,TRBJ2-2,TRBV12-5
TGTGCCAGCAGATTACACTACAATCAGCCCCAGCATTTT,CASRLHYNQPQHF,NA,NA,TRBJ1-5,TRBV27
TGTGCCAGCAGTGGACAGGGCCAAGAGACCCAGTACTTC,CASSGQGQETQYF,TRBD1,once,TRBJ2-5,TRBV6-5
TGTGCCAGCAGCGCGTCCCCAGGGGGAGCCTCCTACGAGCAGTACTTC,CASSASPGGASYEQYF,TRBD1,NA,TRBJ2-7,TRBV5-6
TGTGCCTGGAGTCGGGGACTAGCGGGCTCCTACGAGCAGTACTTC,CAWSRGLAGSYEQYF,TRBD2,NA,TRBJ2-7,TRBV30
TGTGCCACCAGCAGGGACAACTCTGGGGCCAACGTCCTGACTTTC,CATSRDNSGANVLTF,NA,NA,TRBJ2-6,TRBV15
TGTGCCAGCAGCGTAGGCGGACTGAGAGGAACTAATGAAAAACTGTTTTTT,CASSVGGLRGTNEKLFF,NA,once,TRBJ1-4,TRBV9
TGTGCCAGCGGACTGGGACTAGCGACATACAATGAGCAGTTCTTC,CASGLGLATYNEQFF,TRBD2,once,TRBJ2-1,TRBV28
TGCGCCAGCAGTTATCAGGGGGGTAGCGACAATGAGCAGTTCTTC,CASSYQGGSDNEQFF,NA,NA,TRBJ2-1,TRBV5-1
TGTGCCAGCAGTGTAAGAGTGCGAGATCCTCAAGAGACCCAGTACTTC,CASSVRVRDPQETQYF,NA,NA,TRBJ2-5,TRBV25-1
TGTGCCACCAGCAGAGATACTAAGGACAGGGGGTATGGCTACACCTTC,CATSRDTKDRGYGYTF,TRBD1,few,TRBJ1-2,TRBV15
TGTGCCAGCAGTTTGTCCGCAGACTATGGCTACACCTTC,CASSLSADYGYTF,NA,NA,TRBJ1-2,TRBV27
TGTGCCAGCAGACCTACACTAGCGGGGAAAGAGACCCAGTACTTC,CASRPTLAGKETQYF,TRBD2,NA,TRBJ2-5,TRBV7-6
TGTGCCAGCAGTTACTGGAAAGAGGGCTCCCAAGAGACCCAGTACTTC,CASSYWKEGSQETQYF,NA,NA,TRBJ2-5,TRBV6-5
TGCGCCAGCAGCTTGACGGGGGGCACTGAAGCTTTCTTT,CASSLTGGTEAFF,NA,NA,TRBJ1-1,TRBV5-1
TGTGCCAGCAGCTCGGGACAGGGGGCTTGGTTAGAGACCCAGTACTTC,CASSSGQGAWLETQYF,TRBD1,NA,TRBJ2-5,TRBV11-2
TGTGCCAGCACCTCAGGGACTAACAATCAGCCCCAGCATTTT,CASTSGTNNQPQHF,NA,once,TRBJ1-5,TRBV6-6
TGTGCCAGCAGCCGGACAGGGGGGGATGGCTACACCTTC,CASSRTGGDGYTF,TRBD1,NA,TRBJ1-2,TRBV14
TGTGCCAGCTCACCTCCGACAGGGGGAGGTGGCTACACCTTC,CASSPPTGGGGYTF,TRBD1,NA,TRBJ1-2,TRBV18
TGTGCCAGCGGCCTCCCTGGCGGGGGGGATACGCAGTATTTT,CASGLPGGGDTQYF,TRBD2,NA,TRBJ2-3,TRBV5-6
TGTGCCAGCAGTTTGGCAGGGTATGGCTACACCTTC,CASSLAGYGYTF,NA,NA,TRBJ1-2,TRBV28
TGTGCCAGCAGTCTCCAAAGAGGATTCACAGATACGCAGTATTTT,CASSLQRGFTDTQYF,NA,NA,TRBJ2-3,TRBV6-5
TGTGCCAGCAGCGGGACTAGCGGGGCCTACAATGAGCAGTTCTTC,CASSGTSGAYNEQFF,TRBD2,NA,TRBJ2-1,TRBV25-1
TGTGCCAGTAGTATGAGGACTAGCGGGAGGCGCACCTACGAGCAGTACTTC,CASSMRTSGRRTYEQYF,TRBD2,NA,TRBJ2-7,TRBV19
TGCGCCAGCAGCCGTGGGGGACAGTATGGCTACACCTTC,CASSRGGQYGYTF,TRBD1,NA,TRBJ1-2,TRBV5-1
TGTGCCAGCAGTTCCGCTAAAGACAGGGGGCTCGCTGAAGCTTTCTTT,CASSSAKDRGLAEAFF,TRBD1,NA,TRBJ1-1,TRBV27
TGTGCCTCAGCCACAGGGAGCGAGCAGTACTTC,CASATGSEQYF,NA,NA,TRBJ2-7,TRBV30